One and the same sample provided the 21 T cell receptor beta chains below, sequenced in a study of shared clonotypes between healthy human individuals. Cells designated naive CD8 were CD45RO-negative and were positively selected for CCR7, with terminally differentiated effector memory CD45RA+ cells excluded. The data were produced by immunoSEQ multiplex PCR, yet TCRdb's version contains in-frame clones alone and is incomplete. The data show some 2.1 million clones, about 95% seen once. The specimen was naive CD8+ T cells sorted from blood. The receptor source for this set is a man aged 18-30 years in good health.

The table lists this clone with a count of one. J is TRBJ2-7 and V is TRBV27; either TRBD1 or TRBD2 may supply D (5 bases each). Germline loops: CDR1 MNHEY, CDR2 SMNVEV (reference sequence). The CDR3 extends over 15 amino acids. V shed 3 bases and J shed 0 bases, with 12 bases lying between them. The CDR3 DNA reads as TGTGCCAGCAGTTTCTCGAAGGGGAGCTCCTACGAGCAGTACTTC. It specifies CASSFSKGSSYEQYF.

The rearrangement uses TRBV13 and TRBJ1-2; 9 bases are a match to TRBD1. CDR1 is PRHDT and CDR2 is FYEKMQ in the germline V gene (reference sequence). This CDR3 region has 14 residues. With V trimmed by 4 bases and J by 5 bases, 5 bases remained unmatched. The chain's CDR3 is CASSWGTGLYGYTF. The DNA for the CDR3 is TGTGCCAGCAGCTGGGGGACAGGGCTTTATGGCTACACCTTC.

The V and J genes are TRBV28 and TRBJ2-1, with 13 bases fitting TRBD2. The CDR3 contains 15 residues. J gave up 10 bases and V 6 bases, and 9 bases lay outside the gene matches. Germline V lookup: CDR1 MDHEN, CDR2 SYDVKM. The CDR3 reads CASRLGTSGVGEQFF. Written as DNA, the CDR3 is TGTGCCAGCAGACTCGGGACTAGCGGGGTCGGGGAGCAGTTCTTC.

The chain combines TRBV6-6 with TRBJ2-1, with D perhaps being TRBD1 or TRBD2 (6 bases each). The CDR3 is 14 amino acids. Germline V gene sequence: CDR1 MNHNY, CDR2 SVGAGI (reference sequence). V lost 6 bases, J lost 7 bases, and 16 bases lay in between. CDR3 coding DNA: TGTGCCAGCAGAGATCGGGGGCTGGGTAATGAGCAGTTCTTC. It yields the protein CASRDRGLGNEQFF.

The chain combines TRBV9 with TRBJ2-7, with 12 bases matching TRBD2. This CDR3 has 18 amino acids. Trimming cost V 3 bases and J 6 bases; bases outside gene matches: 16. CDR1 is SGDLS, CDR2 YYNGEE, per germline. The CDR3 reads CASSATDAWTSGIFEQYF. The DNA for the CDR3 is TGTGCCAGCAGCGCAACGGACGCGTGGACTAGCGGGATATTCGAGCAGTACTTC.

This clone was seen just once. The chain has TRBV10-2 and TRBJ2-7; D might be TRBD2 (6 bases). Germline V CDR1 and CDR2: WSHSY, SAAADI. V lost 2 bases to trimming and J lost 1 base, with 9 bases between them. The CDR3 spans 14 residues. DNA for the CDR3: TGCGCCAGCAGTGAGGTGGGAGGTTCCTACGAGCAGTACTTC. Translation: CASSEVGGSYEQYF.

The CDR3: CAISDPAGERRSLYEQYF. For the CDR3, the DNA is TGTGCCATCAGTGACCCCGCTGGGGAAAGGAGGAGTCTCTACGAGCAGTACTTC. The rearrangement joins TRBV10-3 to TRBJ2-7; D perhaps matches TRBD2 (5 bases). The V end was cut by 3 bases, the J end by 3 bases, with 24 bases between. This CDR3 has 18 residues. Germline loops: CDR1 ENHRY, CDR2 SYGVKD.

The V gene is TRBV19, the J gene TRBJ1-1; no firm D call. CDR1 and CDR2 from the germline V gene are LNHDA and SQIVND (reference sequence). There are 13 residues in the CDR3. The ends were cut back, 5 bases at V and 4 bases at J, with 11 bases in the middle. CDR3 DNA sequence: TGTGCCAGTAGTTATGGGATGGGCACTGAAGCTTTCTTT. It codes for CASSYGMGTEAFF.

This chain links TRBV5-1 with TRBJ2-7; unclear D gene. Germline-derived CDR1 and CDR2 are SGHRS and YFSETQ. This CDR3 region has 13 residues. V gave up 1 base and J gave up 5 bases, with 10 bases separating them. In nucleotides, the CDR3 is TGCGCCAGCAGCTTGAGGTCCCTCCACGAGCAGTACTTC. This codes for CASSLRSLHEQYF.

This chain uses TRBV15 with TRBJ1-4; D is unclear. The V gene's germline CDR1 is LNHNV and CDR2 YYDKDF (reference sequence). This CDR3 region has 13 residues. Trimming took off 5 bases at V and 3 bases at J, with 7 bases between the two ends. This chain's CDR3 is CATSEEPNEKLFF. The CDR3 coding sequence is TGTGCCACCAGCGAGGAACCTAATGAAAAACTGTTTTTT.

The chain employs TRBV29-1 and TRBJ2-2; no reliable D call. CDR3 length: 11 amino acids. From germline, CDR1 is SQVTM and CDR2 ANQGSEA. With 5 bases removed from V and 5 bases from J, the gap between germline ends came to 6 bases. The CDR3 here is CSVWRTGELFF. The CDR3 coding sequence is TGCAGCGTTTGGAGAACCGGGGAGCTGTTTTTT.

The gene calls are TRBV28 and TRBJ1-3; a possible D gene is TRBD1 (6 bases). CDR1 and CDR2 from the germline V gene are MDHEN and SYDVKM. The V gene lost 8 bases and the J gene lost 3 bases, with 20 bases spanning the gap. CDR3 length: 16 amino acids. CDR3 amino acids: CASGNHHREVGNTIYF. The CDR3 DNA is TGTGCCAGCGGTAACCACCACAGGGAAGTTGGAAACACCATATATTTT.

V and J are TRBV27 and TRBJ2-7, with D possibly matching TRBD1 (5 bases). CDR1 and CDR2 (germline): MNHEY, SMNVEV (reference sequence). Trimming stripped 5 bases from V and 6 bases from J, with 14 bases between. CDR3 length equals 13 residues. The CDR3: CASSRTREVEQYF. The CDR3 DNA is TGTGCCAGCAGTCGGACCAGGGAAGTCGAGCAGTACTTC.

The chain couples TRBV29-1 to TRBJ2-1; unclear D gene. This CDR3 contains 12 residues. Deletions cut 7 bases from V and 8 bases from J, with 15 bases between. Germline loops: CDR1 SQVTM, CDR2 ANQGSEA. DNA for the CDR3: TGCAGCGCCCCCGGACCGTATGATGAGCAGTTCTTC. Translating gives CSAPGPYDEQFF.

Only one count was recorded for this clone. Other DNA sequences in the sample encode the same CDR3. The rearrangement joins TRBV11-2 to TRBJ2-7, with D perhaps matching TRBD2 (6 bases). The germline CDR1 and CDR2 sequences are SGHAT and FQNNGV. The CDR3 spans 14 residues. Deletions cut 5 bases from V and 3 bases from J, with 14 bases between. The CDR3 bases are TGTGCCAGCAGCCTCCGGCGGGGAGTCTACGAGCAGTACTTC. Translating gives CASSLRRGVYEQYF. Supplemented by reference TRBV11-2 and TRBJ2-7, the full variable domain reads EAGVAQSPRYKIIEKRQSVAFWCNPISGHATLYWYQQILGQGPKLLIQFQNNGVVDDSQLPKDRFSAERLKGVDSTLKIQPAKLEDSAVYLCASSLRRGVYEQYFGPGTRLTVT.

The chain has TRBV7-9 and TRBJ2-1, with TRBD1 as a possible D gene (6 bases). The CDR3 loop spans 16 amino acids. In germline, CDR1 is SEHNR, CDR2 FQNEAQ (reference sequence). V was cut by 5 bases and J by 0 bases, with 14 bases left in between. For the CDR3, the DNA is TGTGCCAGCAGCCCAAGGGGGTCTAGCTCCTACAATGAGCAGTTCTTC. This translates into CASSPRGSSSYNEQFF.

The chain couples TRBV7-9 to TRBJ2-5; 10 positions agree with TRBD2. V dropped 1 base and J dropped 2; count of bases not matched to a gene: 4. From germline, CDR1 is SEHNR and CDR2 FQNEAQ (reference sequence). CDR3 length: 16 amino acids. The CDR3 loop reads CASSLVVAGGQETQYF. CDR3 nucleotide sequence: TGTGCCAGCAGCTTAGTGGTAGCGGGAGGACAAGAGACCCAGTACTTC.

The CDR3 reads CAWSSTGKPSVFF. The CDR3 region has the DNA TGTGCCTGGAGTAGCACCGGCAAGCCGTCGGTGTTTTTT. This chain connects TRBV30 to TRBJ1-4; D gene ambiguous. Germline loops: CDR1 GTSNPN, CDR2 SVGIG (reference sequence). The ends were cut back, 2 bases at V and 15 bases at J, with 19 bases in the middle. The CDR3 runs 13 residues.

The chain recombines TRBV4-1 with TRBJ1-1; the match to TRBD1 covers 8 bases. Germline assignment: CDR1 MGHRA and CDR2 YSYEKL. This CDR3 region has 15 residues. Germline trimming cut 4 bases from V and 5 bases from J; bases unmatched to any gene: 9. CDR3 DNA sequence: TGCGCCAGCAGCCCCGCGGACAGGGAAGGAACTGAAGCTTTCTTT. This gives the protein CASSPADREGTEAFF.

V gene TRBV25-1 combines with J gene TRBJ1-1; a possible D gene is TRBD1 (5 bases). Looked up from germline, CDR1 is MGHDK and CDR2 is SYGVNS. The CDR3 sequence is 11 residues long. V lost 8 bases and J 5 bases, leaving 9 bases between the germline ends. The CDR3, as DNA: TGTGCCAGCCAGGGAGGAACTGAAGCTTTCTTT. Translating gives CASQGGTEAFF.

This clone was detected once. The gene calls are TRBV9 and TRBJ1-4; 8 nucleotides agree with TRBD1. Germline CDR1 reads SGDLS; CDR2 reads YYNGEE. The CDR3 is 14 amino acids. The V and J ends lost 4 bases and 5 bases, in that order; junction bases with no gene match: 4. In nucleotides, the CDR3 is TGTGCCAGCAGCTCAGGGGGCTCGAATGAAAAACTGTTTTTT. Translated: CASSSGGSNEKLFF.